This entry lists 15 T cell receptor beta chains sequenced from one sample in a study of lymphopenia after photon versus proton radiotherapy. TCRdb keeps only in-frame clones here, not all; method: immunoSEQ multiplex PCR. In the table there are under 20,000 clones, 80% to 90% of which are singletons. The sequencing here drew on peripheral blood, taken from a patient treated with proton-based radiotherapy. These receptors all come from a man in his sixties or seventies with pancreatic cancer.

This chain joins TRBV30 and TRBJ2-5, with TRBD2 identical over 13 bases. Germline V gene data show CDR1 as GTSNPN and CDR2 as SVGIG (reference sequence). The CDR3 spans 15 residues. V shed 5 bases and J 0 bases; nucleotides not matched to a gene: 3. The DNA of the CDR3 is TGTGCCTGGGGAGGGACTAGCGGGAACCAAGAGACCCAGTACTTC. It specifies CAWGGTSGNQETQYF.

The CDR3 protein is CASSYVGMNTEAFF. CDR3 bases: TGTGCCAGCAGTTACGTGGGTATGAACACTGAAGCTTTCTTT. V and J are TRBV6-6 and TRBJ1-1, with D unresolved. Looked up from germline, CDR1 is MNHNY and CDR2 is SVGAGI (reference sequence). Deletions cut 2 bases from V and 0 bases from J, with 7 bases between. The CDR3 contains 14 residues.

As regards this clone: At one end the junction does not follow the germline gene, possibly because of a read error. The chain carries TRBV13 and TRBJ2-1; 8 bases match TRBD1. The CDR3 covers 15 residues. CDR1 and CDR2 (germline): PRHDT, FYEKMQ (reference sequence). CDR3 sequence reads: CASRLGGQEYNEQFF. In DNA, the CDR3 is TGTGCCAGCAGATTAGGGGGACAGGAGTACAATGAGCAGTTCTTC.

The V gene is TRBV11-2, the J gene TRBJ1-1; TRBD1 is a possible D gene (6 bases). Germline CDR1 reads SGHAT; CDR2 reads FQNNGV. V was clipped by 5 bases and J by 5 bases, with 21 bases between them. This CDR3 has 16 amino acids. The CDR3 sequence is CASSPGGLFRRTEAFF. The CDR3 DNA is TGTGCCAGCAGCCCGGGGGGGCTTTTCCGGAGGACTGAAGCTTTCTTT.

This chain links TRBV9 with TRBJ1-4; D ambiguous. The ends were cut back, 0 bases at V and 3 bases at J, with 9 bases in the middle. The CDR3 spans 15 residues. The germline V gene has CDR1 SGDLS and CDR2 YYNGEE. The CDR3, as DNA: TGTGCCAGCAGCGTAGACCAGGCTGCTAATGAAAAACTGTTTTTT. Its protein product is CASSVDQAANEKLFF.

CDR3 bases: TGTGCCAGCTCACCCCCAGGGGGGAACACTGAAGCTTTCTTT. It translates to CASSPPGGNTEAFF. The chain joins TRBV18 to TRBJ1-1, with 7 bases fitting TRBD1. Germline V gives CDR1 KGHSH, CDR2 LQKENI. Trimming cost V 3 bases and J 1 base; bases outside gene matches: 2. This CDR3 has 14 residues.

The chain recombines TRBV5-1 with TRBJ1-1; TRBD1 matches 8 bases. CDR3 length equals 14 residues. J was trimmed by 2 bases and V by 2 bases; bases with no gene match: 2. Germline V gene lookup returns CDR1 SGHRS and CDR2 YFSETQ. CDR3: CASSFRGLNTEAFF. CDR3 in DNA: TGCGCCAGCAGCTTCAGGGGGCTAAACACTGAAGCTTTCTTT.

The CDR3 DNA reads TGTGCCAGCAGACCCGGAGGGGGGTCCGGGCGGACCCAGTACTTC. This sequence encodes CASRPGGGSGRTQYF. V gene TRBV7-2 combines with J gene TRBJ2-5, with D possibly called TRBD1 or TRBD2 (6 bases each). Per germline, CDR1 SGHTA and CDR2 FQGNSA. Between the trimmed V and J ends, which lost 6 bases and 7 bases, there was a span of 21 bases. The CDR3 is 15 amino acids.

The chain combines TRBV7-2 with TRBJ1-6; D might be TRBD1 (6 bases). Between the trimmed V and J ends, which lost 10 bases and 3 bases, there was a span of 13 bases. Germline-derived CDR1 and CDR2 are SGHTA and FQGNSA. The length of the CDR3 is 14 residues. CDR3 sequence reads: CATLQGVYNSPLHF. The CDR3 nucleotides are TGTGCCACCTTACAGGGTGTCTATAATTCACCCCTCCACTTT.

With respect to this clone: One end of the junction fails to match germline, which may point to a read error. The chain couples TRBV6-6 to TRBJ2-7; 8 nucleotides agree with TRBD1. Germline V gene data show CDR1 as MNHNY and CDR2 as SVGAGI (reference sequence). This CDR3 comprises 13 residues. The CDR3: CASSYSAGGTGLF. CDR3 in DNA: TGTGCCAGCAGTTACTCAGCTGGAGGGACAGGTCTTTTC.

This clone was seen just once. This chain connects TRBV19 to TRBJ2-1; D is possibly TRBD1 (5 bases). The germline gives CDR1 LNHDA, CDR2 SQIVND (reference sequence). The CDR3 is made up of 15 amino acids. V lost 7 bases, J lost 3 bases, and 16 bases lay in between. The CDR3 DNA is TGTGCCAGTACCCAAGCCAGGGTGGGCTACAATGAGCAGTTCTTC. Amino acid sequence: CASTQARVGYNEQFF.

This clone was seen once. The gene calls are TRBV6-1 and TRBJ2-7; 8 positions match TRBD1. After removal of 5 bases from V and 4 bases from J, the junction contained 4 bases not matched to a gene. In germline, CDR1 is MNHNS, CDR2 SASEGT. CDR3 size: 13 residues. The CDR3 DNA follows: TGTGCCAGCAGTCGAGACAGGGGTTACGAGCAGTACTTC. It translates to CASSRDRGYEQYF.

This clone was detected only once. The rearrangement links TRBV7-2 to TRBJ2-1, with 9 bases aligning to TRBD2. V lost 5 bases, J lost 7 bases, and 9 bases stayed unmatched. This CDR3 spans 15 amino acids. Germline-derived CDR1 and CDR2 are SGHTA and FQGNSA. CDR3 sequence: CASSPGAGGQNEQFF. CDR3 nucleotides: TGTGCCAGCAGCCCCGGAGCGGGAGGCCAGAATGAGCAGTTCTTC. Based on the CDR3 plus reference TRBV7-2 and TRBJ2-1, the full variable domain is GAGVSQSPSNKVTEKGKDVELRCDPISGHTALYWYRQSLGQGLEFLIYFQGNSAPDKSGLPSDRFSAERTGGSVSTLTIQRTQQEDSAVYLCASSPGAGGQNEQFFGPGTRLTVL.

There are a few counts of this clone. Compared with germline, one end of the junction differs, possibly owing to a read error. The genes are TRBV5-1 and TRBJ1-1; maybe TRBD1 (5 bases). The CDR3 has 14 residues. Looked up from germline, CDR1 is SGHRS and CDR2 is YFSETQ. CDR3 sequence reads: CASSYGRGNAEAFF. In nucleotides, the CDR3 is TGCGCCAGCAGCTATGGTCGGGGGAACGCTGAAGCTTTCTTT.

The genes are TRBV5-4 and TRBJ1-2, with 9 bases aligning to TRBD1. Germline V CDR1 and CDR2: SGHNT, YYREEE (reference sequence). This CDR3 is 15 amino acids long. V lost 6 bases, J lost 8 bases, and 14 bases stayed unmatched. The CDR3 loop is CASNSRTGVPPGYTF. The DNA for the CDR3 is TGTGCCAGCAATTCCAGGACAGGGGTCCCCCCCGGCTACACCTTC.